Below, one T cell receptor (beta chain) is given with its context. Assay: immunoSEQ multiplex PCR; the TCRdb copy retains only in-frame clones and omits some. The top ten clones hold 5% to 6.5% of a sample with fewer than 400,000 clones, under 90% of them seen once. Treatment in this sample: roughly 18 received Ad26.COV2.S at low or high dose, single or two shots; several received placebo; per-sample allocation not given. Day 63 after the first vaccine or placebo injection was the time point for sampling. This sample was taken from a study of Ad26.COV2.S vaccination and SARS-CoV-2 variants. The CDR3 consists of 17 residues. The germline V gene encodes CDR1 LNHNV and CDR2 YYDKDF (reference sequence). V was cut by 2 bases and J by 3 bases, with 19 bases left in between.

The source is a person aged 18 to 65 who received the Ad26.COV2.S COVID-19 vaccine or a placebo. The sample in question was peripheral blood, obtained in a trial of Ad26.COV2.S vaccine versus placebo. V gene TRBV15 combines with J gene TRBJ2-5; D may be TRBD2 (7 bases). The CDR3 loop reads CATSRNVGGPMEETQYF. As DNA, the CDR3 is TGTGCCACCAGCAGAAATGTGGGGGGGCCGATGGAAGAGACCCAGTACTTC.